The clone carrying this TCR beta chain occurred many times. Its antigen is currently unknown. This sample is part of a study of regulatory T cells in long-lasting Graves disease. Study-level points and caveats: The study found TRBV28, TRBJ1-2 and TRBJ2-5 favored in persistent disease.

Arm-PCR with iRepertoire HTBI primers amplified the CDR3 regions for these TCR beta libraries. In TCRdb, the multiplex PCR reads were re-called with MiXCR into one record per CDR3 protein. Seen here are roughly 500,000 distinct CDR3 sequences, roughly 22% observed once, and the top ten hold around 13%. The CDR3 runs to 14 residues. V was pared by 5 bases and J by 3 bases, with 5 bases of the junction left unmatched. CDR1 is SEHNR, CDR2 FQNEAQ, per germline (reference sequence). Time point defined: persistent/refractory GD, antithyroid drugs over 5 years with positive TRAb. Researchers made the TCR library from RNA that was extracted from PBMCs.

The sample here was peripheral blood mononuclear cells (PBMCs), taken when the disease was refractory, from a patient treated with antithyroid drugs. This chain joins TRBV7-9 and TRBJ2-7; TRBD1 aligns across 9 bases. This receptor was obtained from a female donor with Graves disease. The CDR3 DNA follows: TGTGCCAGCAGCCTGGACAGGGGACACTACGAGCAGTACTTC. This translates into CASSLDRGHYEQYF.